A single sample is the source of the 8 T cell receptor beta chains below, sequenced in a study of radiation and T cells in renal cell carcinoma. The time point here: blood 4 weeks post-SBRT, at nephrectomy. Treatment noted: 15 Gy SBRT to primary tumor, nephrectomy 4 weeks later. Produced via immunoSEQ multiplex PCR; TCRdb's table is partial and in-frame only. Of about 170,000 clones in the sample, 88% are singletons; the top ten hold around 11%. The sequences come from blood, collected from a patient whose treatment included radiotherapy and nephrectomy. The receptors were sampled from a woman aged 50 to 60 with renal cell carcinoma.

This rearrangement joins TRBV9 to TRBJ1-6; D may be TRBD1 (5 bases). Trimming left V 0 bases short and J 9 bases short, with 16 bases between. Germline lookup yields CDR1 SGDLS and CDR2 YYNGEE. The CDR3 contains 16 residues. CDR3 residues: CASSVASSREGSPLHF. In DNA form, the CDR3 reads TGTGCCAGCAGCGTAGCATCCAGCAGGGAAGGTTCACCCCTCCACTTT.

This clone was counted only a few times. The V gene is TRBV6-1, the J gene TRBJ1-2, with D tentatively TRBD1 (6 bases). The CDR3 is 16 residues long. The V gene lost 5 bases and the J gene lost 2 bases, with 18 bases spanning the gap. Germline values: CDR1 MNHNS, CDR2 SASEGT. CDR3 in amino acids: CASSKVSTGTNYGYTF. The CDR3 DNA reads TGTGCCAGCAGTAAAGTCTCCACAGGGACCAACTATGGCTACACCTTC.

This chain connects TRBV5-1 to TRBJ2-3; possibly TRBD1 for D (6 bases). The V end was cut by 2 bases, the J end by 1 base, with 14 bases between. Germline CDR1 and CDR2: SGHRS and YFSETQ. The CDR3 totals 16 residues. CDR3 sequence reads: CASSFSGDPRTDTQYF. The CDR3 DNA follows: TGCGCCAGCAGCTTCTCAGGGGACCCTCGCACAGATACGCAGTATTTT. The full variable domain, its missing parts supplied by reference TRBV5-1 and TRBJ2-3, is KAGVTQTPRYLIKTRGQQVTLSCSPISGHRSVSWYQQTPGQGLQFLFEYFSETQRNKGNFPGRFSGRQFSNSRSEMNVSTLELGDSALYLCASSFSGDPRTDTQYFGPGTRLTVL.

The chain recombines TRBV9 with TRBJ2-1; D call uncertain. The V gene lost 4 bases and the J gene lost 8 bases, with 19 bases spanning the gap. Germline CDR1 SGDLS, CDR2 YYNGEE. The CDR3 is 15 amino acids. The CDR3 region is CASSPQLGRTDEQFF. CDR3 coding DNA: TGTGCCAGCAGCCCCCAACTGGGAAGGACGGATGAGCAGTTCTTC.

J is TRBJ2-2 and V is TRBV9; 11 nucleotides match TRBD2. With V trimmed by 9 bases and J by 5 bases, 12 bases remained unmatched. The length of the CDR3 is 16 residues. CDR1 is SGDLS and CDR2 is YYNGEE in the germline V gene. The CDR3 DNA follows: TGTGCCACGACGAGAGGACTAGCGGGTTCGACCGGGGAGCTGTTTTTT. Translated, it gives CATTRGLAGSTGELFF.

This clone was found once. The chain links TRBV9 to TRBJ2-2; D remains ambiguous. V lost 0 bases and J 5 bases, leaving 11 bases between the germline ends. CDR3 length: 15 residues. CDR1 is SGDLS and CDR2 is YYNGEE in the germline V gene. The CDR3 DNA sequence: TGTGCCAGCAGCGTAGCTAACATCGGAACCGGGGAGCTGTTTTTT. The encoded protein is CASSVANIGTGELFF.

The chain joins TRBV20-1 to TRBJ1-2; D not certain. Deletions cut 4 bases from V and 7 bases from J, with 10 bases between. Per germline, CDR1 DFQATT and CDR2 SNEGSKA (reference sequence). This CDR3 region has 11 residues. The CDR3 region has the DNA TGCAGTGCTAACGACCGTGGTGGCTACACCTTC. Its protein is CSANDRGGYTF.

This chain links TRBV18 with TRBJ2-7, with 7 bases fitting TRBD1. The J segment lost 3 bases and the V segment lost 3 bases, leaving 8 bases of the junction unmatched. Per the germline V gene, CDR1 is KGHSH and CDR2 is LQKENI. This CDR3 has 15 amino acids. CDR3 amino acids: CASSPMARGSYEQYF. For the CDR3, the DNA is TGTGCCAGCTCACCCATGGCCAGGGGGAGCTACGAGCAGTACTTC.